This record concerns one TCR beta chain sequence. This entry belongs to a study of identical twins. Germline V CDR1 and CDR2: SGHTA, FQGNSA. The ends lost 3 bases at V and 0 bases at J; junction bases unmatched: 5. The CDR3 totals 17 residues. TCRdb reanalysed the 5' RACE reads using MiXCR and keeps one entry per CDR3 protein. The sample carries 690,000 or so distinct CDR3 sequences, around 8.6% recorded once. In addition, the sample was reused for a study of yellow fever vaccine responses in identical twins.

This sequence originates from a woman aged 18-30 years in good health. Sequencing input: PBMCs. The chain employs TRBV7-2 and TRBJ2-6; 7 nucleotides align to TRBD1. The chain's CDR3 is CASSFGQVSSGANVLTF. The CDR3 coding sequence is TGTGCCAGCAGCTTCGGACAGGTCAGCTCTGGGGCCAACGTCCTGACTTTC.